The 21 T cell receptor beta chains below come from one sample, sequenced in a study of response to subunit inactivated influenza vaccine listed by TCRdb under 2018. The library came from RT-PCR. For sequencing, an Illumina HiSeq 2500 was employed. The raw public data were reprocessed by TCRdb itself: fastp quality trimming at Q25, MiXCR clonotype calling, in-frame beta chains only. Identical CDR3 protein sequences are pooled into one entry, listed with their most common genes and DNA. For this sample the table gives about 700,000 distinct CDR3 sequences, of which 14% were detected only once. The top ten hold approximately 7.6% of the sample. Sequencing used PBMCs from blood, obtained approximately 15 days before vaccination. The receptor source for this set is a man aged 50 to 59 who received an inactivated influenza vaccine. Donor details come from another sample of the same person, matched by shared clones.

This chain connects TRBV7-9 to TRBJ2-1; 9 bases align to TRBD2. This CDR3 has 15 amino acids. The germline V gene encodes CDR1 SEHNR and CDR2 FQNEAQ (reference sequence). Trimming cost V 1 base and J 10 bases; bases outside gene matches: 8. CDR3 DNA sequence: TGTGCCAGCAGCTTAGAGGGCGGGAGGGCCAACGAGCAGTTCTTC. This codes for CASSLEGGRANEQFF.

In this sample, this clonotype turned up a few times. The chain combines TRBV5-1 with TRBJ2-5; D is possibly TRBD2 (5 bases). The germline V and J ends were trimmed by 4 bases and 2 bases, with 9 bases remaining between them. The CDR3 length is 13 residues. CDR1 SGHRS and CDR2 YFSETQ come from the germline V gene. The DNA of the CDR3 is TGCGCCAGCAGCGGGAGCGGTCAAGAGACCCAGTACTTC. This codes for CASSGSGQETQYF.

The chain carries TRBV5-1 and TRBJ2-5; D remains ambiguous. Germline lookup yields CDR1 SGHRS and CDR2 YFSETQ. CDR3 length equals 12 residues. The V gene lost 3 bases and the J gene lost 5 bases, with 8 bases spanning the gap. The CDR3: CASSWGSETQYF. The CDR3 coding sequence is TGCGCCAGCAGCTGGGGATCGGAGACCCAGTACTTC.

The chain links TRBV6-2 or TRBV6-3 to TRBJ2-3, with D possibly matching TRBD2 (5 bases). The CDR3 extends over 17 amino acids. Deletions cut 5 bases from V and 2 bases from J, with 20 bases between. The germline gives CDR1 MNHEY, CDR2 SVGEGT. CDR3 protein: CASSRPFAGLITDTQYF. In DNA, the CDR3 is TGTGCCAGCAGTCGGCCTTTTGCGGGCCTTATCACAGATACGCAGTATTTT.

The chain recombines TRBV23-1 with TRBJ2-1, with 7 bases aligning to TRBD1. TRBV23-1 is given ORF status, its function remaining uncertain. The J segment lost 4 bases and the V segment lost 4 bases, leaving 7 bases of the junction unmatched. This CDR3 is 15 amino acids long. The CDR3 loop reads CASSRDRDSYNEQFF. In nucleotides, the CDR3 is TGCGCCAGCAGTCGGGACCGGGACAGTTACAATGAGCAGTTCTTC.

This chain uses TRBV11-1 with TRBJ2-7, with D unresolved. Germline-derived CDR1 and CDR2 are SGHAT and FQDESV (reference sequence). This CDR3 region has 15 residues. Trimming took 1 base from V and 1 from J, leaving 11 bases between them. CDR3: CASSLEVDGSYEQYF. In nucleotides, the CDR3 is TGTGCCAGCAGCTTAGAGGTTGACGGATCCTACGAGCAGTACTTC.

This chain links TRBV25-1 with TRBJ2-1, with D hard to call. This CDR3 has 15 residues. V lost 3 bases, J lost 5 bases, and 14 bases lay in between. Germline-derived CDR1 and CDR2 are MGHDK and SYGVNS. The chain's CDR3 is CASSDWAGDHNEQFF. The CDR3 DNA reads as TGTGCCAGCAGTGATTGGGCAGGCGACCACAATGAGCAGTTCTTC.

This clonotype was found many times. This rearrangement joins TRBV3-1 to TRBJ2-3, with 13 bases fitting TRBD2. The CDR3 is 16 residues long. Trimming removed 4 bases from V and 4 bases from J; junction bases left unmatched: 5. The germline V gene has CDR1 LGHDT and CDR2 YNNKEL (reference sequence). The CDR3 spells CASSRLGLAGADTQYF. CDR3 coding DNA: TGTGCCAGCAGCCGGCTCGGACTAGCGGGAGCAGATACGCAGTATTTT.

A few counts support this clonotype. The chain joins TRBV11-2 to TRBJ2-3; D uncertain. CDR1 and CDR2 from the germline V gene are SGHAT and FQNNGV. V lost 3 bases and J 8 bases, leaving 12 bases between the germline ends. The CDR3 runs to 13 residues. CDR3 in amino acids: CASSLTRKATQYF. CDR3 nucleotide sequence: TGTGCCAGCAGCTTGACCCGAAAAGCTACGCAGTATTTT.

The chain recombines TRBV29-1 with TRBJ1-1; D is ambiguous. Germline-derived CDR1 and CDR2 are SQVTM and ANQGSEA. The CDR3 totals 12 residues. In nucleotides, the CDR3 is TGCGGTGGAAGGAATGTGAACACTGAAGCTTTCTTT. It encodes CGGRNVNTEAFF. The full variable domain, in which reference TRBV29-1 and TRBJ1-1 provide the parts outside the CDR3, is SAVISQKPSRDICQRGTSLTIQCQVDSQVTMMFWYRQQPGQSLTLIATANQGSEATYESGFVIDKFPISRPNLTFSTLTVSNMSPEDSSIYLCGGRNVNTEAFFGQGTRLTVV.

This clonotype was observed a handful of times. The rearrangement links TRBV29-1 to TRBJ2-7; D is possibly TRBD1 (5 bases). The V gene lost 0 bases and the J gene lost 2 bases, with 8 bases spanning the gap. Germline V lookup: CDR1 SQVTM, CDR2 ANQGSEA. The CDR3 loop spans 13 amino acids. CDR3 bases: TGCAGCGTTGAAGATCAGGGTACCTACGAGCAGTACTTC. Protein: CSVEDQGTYEQYF.

Points on this clonotype: Its ends do not fully match the called genes, so a read error is possible. This chain uses TRBV6-5 with TRBJ2-1; 12 bases match TRBD2. CDR3 size: 12 residues. Germline assignment: CDR1 MNHEY and CDR2 SVGAGI. The CDR3 DNA reads TGTGCCAGCAGAGTGACTAGCGGGAGACTTGTCTTC. It yields the protein CASRVTSGRLVF.

This clonotype has only a few counts. The genes are TRBV4-2 and TRBJ1-3; perhaps TRBD1 as D (6 bases). The V end was cut by 4 bases, the J end by 3 bases, with 16 bases between. CDR1 and CDR2 from the germline V gene are LGHNA and YNFKEQ. CDR3 size: 16 residues. The CDR3 region is CASSRAQGKDGNTIYF. The CDR3 DNA reads as TGTGCCAGCAGCCGCGCACAGGGTAAAGATGGAAACACCATATATTTT.

This clonotype was observed a few times. CDR3 nucleotide sequence: TGTGCCAGCAACAGATATGGCTACACCTTC. Its translation: CASNRYGYTF. This chain links TRBV7-9 with TRBJ1-2, with D uncertain. V was trimmed by 7 bases and J by 5 bases, leaving 5 bases between them. The length of the CDR3 is 10 residues. Looked up from germline, CDR1 is SEHNR and CDR2 is FQNEAQ (reference sequence).

This clonotype was detected many times. This chain uses TRBV5-1 with TRBJ1-1; the match to TRBD1 covers 7 bases. The CDR3 totals 14 residues. The V segment lost 6 bases and the J segment 1 base; nucleotides outside the gene matches: 6. CDR1 SGHRS and CDR2 YFSETQ come from the germline V gene. The CDR3 DNA reads as TGCGCCAGCATCAGGGACAGCAAGAACACTGAAGCTTTCTTT. Translating it yields CASIRDSKNTEAFF.

This chain links TRBV30 with TRBJ2-3; TRBD2 matches 7 bases. The CDR3 spans 15 residues. CDR1 is GTSNPN, CDR2 SVGIG, per germline (reference sequence). Trimming removed 0 bases from V and 0 bases from J; junction bases left unmatched: 3. The CDR3 sequence is CAWSVGGPSTDTQYF. The CDR3 DNA sequence: TGTGCCTGGAGTGTGGGAGGGCCCAGCACAGATACGCAGTATTTT.

This clonotype occurred many times. V usage is TRBV5-1 and J usage is TRBJ2-7; D is uncertain. Trimming removed 0 bases from V and 5 bases from J, with 9 bases in between. The germline gives CDR1 SGHRS, CDR2 YFSETQ. CDR3 length: 13 amino acids. In DNA form, the CDR3 reads TGCGCCAGCAGCTTGGGGCAAACCAACGAGCAGTACTTC. Translation: CASSLGQTNEQYF.

The chain has TRBV6-1 and TRBJ1-3; D is uncertain. V was trimmed by 7 bases and J by 1 base, leaving 14 bases between them. CDR1 MNHNS and CDR2 SASEGT come from the germline V gene. This CDR3 comprises 15 residues. CDR3 sequence (DNA): TGTGCCAGCAAAGTTAGTTTTCCATCTGGAAACACCATATATTTT. Its protein product is CASKVSFPSGNTIYF.

The rearrangement links TRBV7-2 to TRBJ2-3, with D unresolved. V was shortened by 5 bases and J by 1 base, with 16 bases between the two germline ends. The CDR3 is 16 amino acids. Germline assignment: CDR1 SGHTA and CDR2 FQGNSA. Here the CDR3 DNA reads TGTGCCAGCAGCAACCGTCTAGTTGGTGGCACAGATACGCAGTATTTT. The encoded protein is CASSNRLVGGTDTQYF.

This clonotype was detected only a few times. This chain uses TRBV29-1 with TRBJ1-2; 7 bases match TRBD1. Germline V CDR1 and CDR2: SQVTM, ANQGSEA. V dropped 6 bases and J dropped 8; count of bases not matched to a gene: 12. The CDR3 spans 13 residues. Here the CDR3 DNA reads TGCAGCGTGGTCCCACAGGGGCTAGGGGGCTACACCTTC. It codes for CSVVPQGLGGYTF.

There are many counts of this clonotype. The J gene is TRBJ2-5, the V gene TRBV6-1; the D gene is possibly TRBD1 (6 bases). Trimming shortened V by 6 bases and J by 3 bases, and 20 bases separated the two germline ends. The CDR3 is made up of 16 amino acids. CDR1 and CDR2 from the germline V gene are MNHNS and SASEGT. The CDR3 bases are TGTGCCAGCAGGGATTCTCACCGGGACACTAAAGAGACCCAGTACTTC. Protein product: CASRDSHRDTKETQYF.